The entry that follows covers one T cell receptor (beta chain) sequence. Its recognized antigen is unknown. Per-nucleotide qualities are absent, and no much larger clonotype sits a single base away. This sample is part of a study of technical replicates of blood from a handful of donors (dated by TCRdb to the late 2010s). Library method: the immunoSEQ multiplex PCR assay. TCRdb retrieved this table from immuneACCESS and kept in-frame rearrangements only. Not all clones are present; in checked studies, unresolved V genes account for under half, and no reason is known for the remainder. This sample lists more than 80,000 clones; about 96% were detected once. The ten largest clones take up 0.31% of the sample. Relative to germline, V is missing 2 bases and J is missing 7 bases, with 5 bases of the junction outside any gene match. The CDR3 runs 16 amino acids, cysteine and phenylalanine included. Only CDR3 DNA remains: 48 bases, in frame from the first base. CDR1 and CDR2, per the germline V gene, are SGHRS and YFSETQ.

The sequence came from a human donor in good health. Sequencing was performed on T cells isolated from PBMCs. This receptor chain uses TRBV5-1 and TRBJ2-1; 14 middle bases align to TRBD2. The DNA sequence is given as TGCGCCAGCAGCTTCCCGGGACTAGCGGGAGTAAATGAGCAGTTCTTC. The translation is CASSFPGLAGVNEQFF. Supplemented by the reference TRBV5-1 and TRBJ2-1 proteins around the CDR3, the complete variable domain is KAGVTQTPRYLIKTRGQQVTLSCSPISGHRSVSWYQQTPGQGLQFLFEYFSETQRNKGNFPGRFSGRQFSNSRSEMNVSTLELGDSALYLCASSFPGLAGVNEQFFGPGTRLTVL.